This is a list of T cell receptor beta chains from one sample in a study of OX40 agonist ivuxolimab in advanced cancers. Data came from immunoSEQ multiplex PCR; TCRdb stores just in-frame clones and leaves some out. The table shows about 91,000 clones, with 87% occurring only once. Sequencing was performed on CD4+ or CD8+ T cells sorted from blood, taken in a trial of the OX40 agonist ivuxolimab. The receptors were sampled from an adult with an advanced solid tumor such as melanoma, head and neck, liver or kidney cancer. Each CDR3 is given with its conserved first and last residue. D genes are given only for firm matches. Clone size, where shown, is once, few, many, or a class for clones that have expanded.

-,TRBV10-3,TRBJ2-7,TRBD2,TGTGCCATCAGTGGGGTGGCTAGCGGATACTACGAGCAGTACTTC,CAISGVASGYYEQYF
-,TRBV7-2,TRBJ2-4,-,TGTGCCAGCAGCTCCGCCGTAATGCTAGCCAAAAACATTCAGTACTTC,CASSSAVMLAKNIQYF
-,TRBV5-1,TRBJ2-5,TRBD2,TGCGCCAGCAGCTTCGGCGGGGGGGCCGGGCAAGAGACCCAGTACTTC,CASSFGGGAGQETQYF
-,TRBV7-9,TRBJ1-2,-,TGTGCCAGCAGCTTAGAGTTCTCCCCCGGCGAAGGCTACACCTTC,CASSLEFSPGEGYTF
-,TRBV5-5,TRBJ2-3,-,TGTGCCAGCAGCGTATACGGTCCCACAATCACAGATACGCAGTATTTT,CASSVYGPTITDTQYF
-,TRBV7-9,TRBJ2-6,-,TGTGCCAGCAGCGCAGGTGGGGCCAACGTCCTGACTTTC,CASSAGGANVLTF
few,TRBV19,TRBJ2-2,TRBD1,TGTGCCAGTAGTACGCACCGGGACAGGTTGGCCGGGGAGCTGTTTTTT,CASSTHRDRLAGELFF
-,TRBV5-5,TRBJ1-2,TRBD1,TGTGCCAGCAGCTCGACAGGGGGGACTTATGGCTACACCTTC,CASSSTGGTYGYTF
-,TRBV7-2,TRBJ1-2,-,TGTGCCAGCAGCGAGTACATTTCGTATGGCTACACCTTC,CASSEYISYGYTF
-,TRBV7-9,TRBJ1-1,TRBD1,TGTGCCAGCAGCTCTCAGGGGGACACTGAAGCTTTCTTT,CASSSQGDTEAFF
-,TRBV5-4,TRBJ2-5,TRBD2,TGTGCCAGCAGCTCCCCGGGGGGAGAGACCCAGTACTTC,CASSSPGGETQYF
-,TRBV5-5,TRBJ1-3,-,TGTGCCAGCAGCGCATCACCGAGCTCTGGAAACACCATATATTTT,CASSASPSSGNTIYF
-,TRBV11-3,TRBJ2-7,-,TGTGCCAGCAGCTTAGGGAGGGGGCAAGAGCAGTACTTC,CASSLGRGQEQYF
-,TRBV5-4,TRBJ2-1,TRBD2,TGTGCCAGCAGCTTGGACCCGGGACTAGAGGTTTACAATGAGCAGTTCTTC,CASSLDPGLEVYNEQFF
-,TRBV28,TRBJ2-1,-,TGTGCCAGCAGATCATCCCCCGGGGCGATTTTAGGCAATGAGCAGTTCTTC,CASRSSPGAILGNEQFF
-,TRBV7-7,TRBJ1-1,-,TGTGCCAGCAGCCGGACCTTGGACACTGAAGCTTTCTTT,CASSRTLDTEAFF
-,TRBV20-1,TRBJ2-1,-,TGCAGTGCTGAATCTGGGGAGGAGCAGTTCTTC,CSAESGEEQFF
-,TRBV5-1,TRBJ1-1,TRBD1,TGCGCCAGCAGTATCCAGGGGGCTGATGAGGGTTTGAACACTGAAGCTTTCTTT,CASSIQGADEGLNTEAFF
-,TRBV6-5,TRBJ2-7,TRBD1,TGTGCCAGCAGTCGACAGGGATACGAGCAGTACTTC,CASSRQGYEQYF
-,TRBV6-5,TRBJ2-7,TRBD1,TGTGCCAGCAGTGACCCACAGGGGCGCCACGAGCAGTACTTC,CASSDPQGRHEQYF
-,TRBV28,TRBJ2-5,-,TGTGCCAGTAGTGAGACCTGGGGCCAAGAGACCCAGTACTTC,CASSETWGQETQYF
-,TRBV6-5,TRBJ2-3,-,TGTGCCAGCAGTGTTGGAGATACGCAGTATTTT,CASSVGDTQYF
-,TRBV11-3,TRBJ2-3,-,TGTGCCAGCAGCGGATTGGGCAGGGATACGCAGTATTTT,CASSGLGRDTQYF
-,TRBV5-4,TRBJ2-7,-,TGTGCCAGCAGCGGGGGGGCAGAACGCGAGCAGTACTTC,CASSGGAEREQYF
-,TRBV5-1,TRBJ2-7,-,TGCGCCAGCAGCGGTCAGACAGGTTCCTCCTACGAGCAGTACTTC,CASSGQTGSSYEQYF
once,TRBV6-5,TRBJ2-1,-,TGTGCCAGCAGTTACTCGCAGGGTAATGAGCAGTTCTTC,CASSYSQGNEQFF
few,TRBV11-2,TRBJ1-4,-,TGTGCCAGCAGCTTAAATGAAAAACTGTTTTTT,CASSLNEKLFF
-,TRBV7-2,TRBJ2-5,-,TGTGCCAGCAGCTTAAGGGCTGCAGTGGGGAGAGAGACCCAGTACTTC,CASSLRAAVGRETQYF
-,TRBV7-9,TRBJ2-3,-,TGTGCCAGCAGCTCCCAGGCCACAGATACGCAGTATTTT,CASSSQATDTQYF
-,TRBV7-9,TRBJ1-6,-,TGTGCCAGCACCCCTCAGGGAGGGAATTCACCCCTCCACTTT,CASTPQGGNSPLHF
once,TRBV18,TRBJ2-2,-,TGTGCCAGCTCACCATCCCAGGCGGACGGGGAGCTGTTTTTT,CASSPSQADGELFF
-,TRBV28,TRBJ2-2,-,TGTGCCAGCAGTATCCCGACCCCTGGGGACACCGGGGAGCTGTTTTTT,CASSIPTPGDTGELFF
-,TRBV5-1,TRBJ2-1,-,TGCGCCAGCAGCGCTACTAGTGGGGGCCGGAGTGAGCAGTTCTTC,CASSATSGGRSEQFF
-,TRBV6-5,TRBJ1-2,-,TGTGCCAGCAGTCCACTCGAGAGGGAGTCTTATGGCTACACCTTC,CASSPLERESYGYTF
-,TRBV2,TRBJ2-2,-,TGTGCCAGCAGTAAGACTAGTGAGGTCGGGGAGCTGTTTTTT,CASSKTSEVGELFF
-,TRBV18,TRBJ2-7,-,TGTGCCAGCTCACCAAGTTTAGGTGACTACGAGCAGTACTTC,CASSPSLGDYEQYF
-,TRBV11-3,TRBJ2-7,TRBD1,TGTGCCAGCAGCTTGAGGGGACAGTCCTACGAGCAGTACTTC,CASSLRGQSYEQYF
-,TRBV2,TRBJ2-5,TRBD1,TGTGCCAGCAGAAGGGACAGGGCCCAAGAGACCCAGTACTTC,CASRRDRAQETQYF